This T cell receptor beta chain was identified during a study of T cell changes during pregnancy in multiple sclerosis. TCRdb's table, derived via immunoSEQ multiplex PCR, lists solely in-frame clones and lacks some. Among roughly 42,000 clones listed, 80% to 90% were seen once. CDR3 length: 16 residues. The germline CDR1 and CDR2 sequences are SGHNT and YYREEE (reference sequence). V trimming: 0 bases; J trimming: 1 base; junction bases outside the gene matches: 2. The sequence came from a female donor with multiple sclerosis, enrolled in a pregnancy study. The chain uses TRBV5-4 and TRBJ2-5; 11 nucleotides line up with TRBD2. Sequenced material: CD4+ T cells from peripheral blood mononuclear cells, taken in the first trimester of pregnancy. CDR3 nucleotide sequence: TGTGCCAGCAGCTTGGATCTAGCGGGAGGCCAAGAGACCCAGTACTTC. Translation: CASSLDLAGGQETQYF.